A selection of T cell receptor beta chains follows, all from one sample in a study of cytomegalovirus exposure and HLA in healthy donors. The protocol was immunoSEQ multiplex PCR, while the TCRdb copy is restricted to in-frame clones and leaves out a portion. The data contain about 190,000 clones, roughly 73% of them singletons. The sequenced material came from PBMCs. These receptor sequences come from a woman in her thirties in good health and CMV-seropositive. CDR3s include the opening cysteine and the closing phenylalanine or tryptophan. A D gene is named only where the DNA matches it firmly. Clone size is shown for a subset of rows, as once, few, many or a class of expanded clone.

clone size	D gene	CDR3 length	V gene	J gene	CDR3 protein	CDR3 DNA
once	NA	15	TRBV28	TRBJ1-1	CASSPKPYGNTEAFF	TGTGCCAGCAGTCCTAAACCCTACGGGAACACTGAAGCTTTCTTT
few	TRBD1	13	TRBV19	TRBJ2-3	CASSVRTGGTQYF	TGTGCCAGTAGTGTGAGGACAGGGGGGACGCAGTATTTT
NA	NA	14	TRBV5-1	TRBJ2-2	CASSLAPGPGELFF	TGCGCCAGCAGCTTGGCACCAGGGCCCGGGGAGCTGTTTTTT
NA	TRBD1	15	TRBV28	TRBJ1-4	CASSYQTGLGEKLFF	TGTGCCAGCAGCTATCAGACAGGGCTGGGTGAAAAACTGTTTTTT
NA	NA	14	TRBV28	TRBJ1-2	CASSRGGKQYGYTF	TGTGCCAGCAGTAGGGGCGGCAAGCAATATGGCTACACCTTC
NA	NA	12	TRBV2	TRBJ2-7	CASRAGAYEQYF	TGTGCCAGCAGGGCAGGCGCCTACGAGCAGTACTTC
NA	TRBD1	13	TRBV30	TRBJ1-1	CAWSVQGWTEAFF	TGTGCCTGGAGTGTACAGGGGTGGACTGAAGCTTTCTTT
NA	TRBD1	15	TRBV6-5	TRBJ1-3	CASSFDRGSGNTIYF	TGTGCCAGCAGCTTCGACAGGGGCTCTGGAAACACCATATATTTT
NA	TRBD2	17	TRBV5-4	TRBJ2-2	CASSSLPGTSGTGELFF	TGTGCCAGCAGCTCACTACCCGGGACTAGCGGAACCGGGGAGCTGTTTTTT
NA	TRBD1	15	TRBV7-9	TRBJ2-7	CASSPRGRGLYEQYF	TGTGCCAGCAGCCCGAGGGGCAGGGGGCTCTACGAGCAGTACTTC
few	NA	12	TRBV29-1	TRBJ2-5	CSVARGQETQYF	TGCAGCGTTGCTCGCGGGCAAGAGACCCAGTACTTC
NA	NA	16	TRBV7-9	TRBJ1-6	CASINSQGRNNSPLHF	TGTGCCAGCATCAATTCCCAGGGGCGAAATAATTCACCCCTCCACTTT
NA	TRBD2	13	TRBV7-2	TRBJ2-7	CASSLNLAGEQYF	TGTGCCAGCAGCTTAAATTTAGCGGGTGAGCAGTACTTC
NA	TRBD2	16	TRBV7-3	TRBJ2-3	CASSLGLAGGGDTQYF	TGTGCCAGCAGCTTGGGACTAGCGGGAGGAGGGGATACGCAGTATTTT
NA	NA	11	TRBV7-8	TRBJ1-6	CASSDQITLHF	TGTGCCAGCAGCGATCAGATCACCCTCCACTTT
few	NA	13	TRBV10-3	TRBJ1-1	CAISDRQDTEAFF	TGTGCCATCAGTGACCGACAGGACACTGAAGCTTTCTTT
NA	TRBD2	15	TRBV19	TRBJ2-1	CASSVGLAGSGEQFF	TGTGCCAGTAGTGTCGGACTAGCGGGATCGGGTGAGCAGTTCTTC
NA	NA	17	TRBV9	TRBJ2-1	CASSPGAGGREYNEQFF	TGTGCCAGCAGCCCCGGTGCCGGGGGGCGGGAATACAATGAGCAGTTCTTC
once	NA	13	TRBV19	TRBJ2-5	CASSIDGAGTQYF	TGTGCCAGTAGTATAGATGGGGCCGGGACCCAGTACTTC
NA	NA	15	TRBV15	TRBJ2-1	CATSRDRGLQVEQFF	TGTGCCACCAGCAGAGATCGGGGACTTCAGGTTGAGCAGTTCTTC
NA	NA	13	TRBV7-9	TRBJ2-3	CASSLLGSLGEYF	TGTGCCAGCAGCCTCCTTGGGTCCCTCGGGGAGTATTTT
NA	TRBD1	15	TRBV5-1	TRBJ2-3	CASSGTQGRKDTQYF	TGCGCCAGCAGCGGAACACAGGGGCGGAAAGATACGCAGTATTTT
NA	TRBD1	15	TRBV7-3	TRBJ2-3	CASSLTAGQGSLEYF	TGTGCCAGCAGCTTAACGGCGGGACAGGGTTCCCTTGAGTATTTT
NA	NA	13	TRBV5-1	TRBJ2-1	CASSQNEEGEQFF	TGCGCCAGCAGCCAGAATGAAGAGGGTGAGCAGTTCTTC
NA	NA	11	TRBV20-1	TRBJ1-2	CSFYGWYGYTF	TGCAGCTTCTACGGGTGGTATGGCTACACCTTC
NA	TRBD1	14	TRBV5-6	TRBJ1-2	CASRTTGTGYGYTF	TGTGCCAGCAGGACAACCGGGACAGGGTATGGCTACACCTTC
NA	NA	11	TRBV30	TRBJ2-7	CAWSARGEQYF	TGTGCCTGGAGCGCACGGGGGGAGCAGTACTTC
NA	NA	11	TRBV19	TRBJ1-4	CASSISEKLFF	TGTGCCAGTAGTATATCGGAAAAACTGTTTTTT
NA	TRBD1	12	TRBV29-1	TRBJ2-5	CSVRTGAETQYF	TGCAGCGTGAGGACAGGGGCCGAGACCCAGTACTTC